Presented here are 7 T cell receptor beta chains from one specimen sequenced in a study of blood T cell repertoires in COVID-19. Method: immunoSEQ multiplex PCR; TCRdb's copy keeps in-frame clones and lacks some. The sample records about 61,000 clones, more than 70% being singletons. The sample consisted of peripheral blood. The receptors were sampled from a woman between 50 and 59 years old with active or convalescent COVID-19.

This clone was counted between two and nine times. The V gene is TRBV6-6, the J gene TRBJ2-7, with a weak D call TRBD1 (6 bases). The length of the CDR3 is 14 residues. V lost 7 bases, J lost 4 bases, and 17 bases lay in between. Per germline, CDR1 MNHNY and CDR2 SVGAGI (reference sequence). CDR3 residues: CASTGQRSNYEQYF. In DNA, the CDR3 is TGTGCCAGCACCGGACAGCGAAGCAATTACGAGCAGTACTTC.

This clone occurred a few times. V is TRBV7-9 and J is TRBJ1-1, with a possible D match to TRBD1 (5 bases). The CDR3 extends over 13 amino acids. Between the trimmed V and J ends, which lost 5 bases and 1 base, there was a span of 8 bases. CDR1 SEHNR and CDR2 FQNEAQ come from the germline V gene (reference sequence). This chain's CDR3 is CASSPQGNTEAFF. The CDR3 region has the DNA TGTGCCAGCAGCCCCCAGGGGAACACTGAAGCTTTCTTT.

The genes are TRBV15 and TRBJ2-5; 11 bases fit TRBD2. Germline V CDR1 and CDR2: LNHNV, YYDKDF (reference sequence). CDR3 length equals 18 residues. V was pared by 4 bases and J by 3 bases, with 13 bases of the junction left unmatched. This CDR3 reads CATSIIPFGTSGEETQYF. The CDR3 bases are TGTGCCACCAGCATCATTCCCTTCGGGACTAGCGGTGAAGAGACCCAGTACTTC.

The rearrangement links TRBV11-2 to TRBJ2-7, with TRBD2 as a possible D gene (7 bases). CDR3 length: 16 residues. V lost 7 bases and J lost 3, with 22 bases in between. Germline loops: CDR1 SGHAT, CDR2 FQNNGV. The CDR3 loop is CASTHWEGEGLYEQYF. CDR3 coding DNA: TGTGCCAGCACCCACTGGGAGGGGGAGGGCCTCTACGAGCAGTACTTC.

The chain joins TRBV9 to TRBJ1-1; 7 bases match TRBD1. Germline V lookup: CDR1 SGDLS, CDR2 YYNGEE. Trimming removed 3 bases from V and 5 bases from J; junction bases left unmatched: 13. This CDR3 spans 16 amino acids. CDR3 protein: CASSEGTASSQTEAFF. For the CDR3, the DNA is TGTGCCAGCAGCGAAGGGACAGCCTCGAGTCAGACTGAAGCTTTCTTT.

V usage is TRBV5-4 and J usage is TRBJ2-7, with 8 bases that match TRBD2. Trimming cost V 2 bases and J 4 bases; bases outside gene matches: 8. The CDR3 consists of 15 residues. The germline gives CDR1 SGHNT, CDR2 YYREEE (reference sequence). The CDR3, as DNA: TGTGCCAGCAGCTTTGACGGGAGGGCCTCGTACGAGCAGTACTTC. Translation: CASSFDGRASYEQYF.

The chain combines TRBV6-6 with TRBJ2-7; 7 nucleotides match TRBD2. The CDR3 is 15 amino acids. CDR1 and CDR2 from the germline V gene are MNHNY and SVGAGI (reference sequence). The ends lost 5 bases at V and 2 bases at J; junction bases unmatched: 9. CDR3 in amino acids: CASSPVSGAPYEQYF. Written as DNA, the CDR3 is TGTGCCAGCAGTCCAGTCAGCGGGGCCCCCTACGAGCAGTACTTC.